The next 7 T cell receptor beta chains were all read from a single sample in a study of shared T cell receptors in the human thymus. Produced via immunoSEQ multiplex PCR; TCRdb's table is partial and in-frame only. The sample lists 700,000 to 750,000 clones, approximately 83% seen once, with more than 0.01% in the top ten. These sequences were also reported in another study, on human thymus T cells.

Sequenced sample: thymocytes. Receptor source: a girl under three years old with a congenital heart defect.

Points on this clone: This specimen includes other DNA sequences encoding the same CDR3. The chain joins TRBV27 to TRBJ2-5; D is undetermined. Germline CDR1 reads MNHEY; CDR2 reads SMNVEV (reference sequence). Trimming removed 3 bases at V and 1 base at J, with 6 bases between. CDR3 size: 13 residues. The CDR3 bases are TGTGCCAGCAGTTTGCGGCGCCAAGAGACCCAGTACTTC. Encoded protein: CASSLRRQETQYF.

The CDR3 here is CASSPGQLNQPQHF. The CDR3 DNA sequence: TGTGCCAGCAGCCCTGGACAGCTCAATCAGCCCCAGCATTTT. This sequence joins TRBV5-5 and TRBJ1-5, with D possibly matching TRBD1 (6 bases). The germline V gene encodes CDR1 SGHKS and CDR2 YYEKEE (reference sequence). The CDR3 loop spans 14 amino acids. V lost 4 bases and J 3 bases, leaving 11 bases between the germline ends.

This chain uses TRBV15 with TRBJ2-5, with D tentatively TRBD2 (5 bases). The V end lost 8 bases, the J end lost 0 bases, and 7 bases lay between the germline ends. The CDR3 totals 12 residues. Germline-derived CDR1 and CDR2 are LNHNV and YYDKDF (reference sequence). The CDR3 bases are TGTGCCACCCGGGGAAACCAAGAGACCCAGTACTTC. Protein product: CATRGNQETQYF.

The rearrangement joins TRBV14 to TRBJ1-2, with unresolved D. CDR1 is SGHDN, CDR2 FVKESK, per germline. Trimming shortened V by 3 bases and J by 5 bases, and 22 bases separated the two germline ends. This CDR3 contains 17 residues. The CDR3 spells CASSQPVINGNDYGYTF. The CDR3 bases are TGTGCCAGCAGCCAGCCGGTGATTAACGGGAACGATTATGGCTACACCTTC.

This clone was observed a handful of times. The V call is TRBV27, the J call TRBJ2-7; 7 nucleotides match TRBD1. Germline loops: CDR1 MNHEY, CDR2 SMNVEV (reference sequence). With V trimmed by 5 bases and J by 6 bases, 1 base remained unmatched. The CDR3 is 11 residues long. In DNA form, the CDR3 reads TGTGCCAGCAGTCCAGGGGGCGAGCAGTACTTC. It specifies CASSPGGEQYF.

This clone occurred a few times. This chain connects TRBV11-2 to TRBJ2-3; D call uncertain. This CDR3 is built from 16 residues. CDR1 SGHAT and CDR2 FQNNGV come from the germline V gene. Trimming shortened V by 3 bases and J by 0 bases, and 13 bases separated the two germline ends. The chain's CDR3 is CASSFLPKTSTDTQYF. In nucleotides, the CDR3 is TGTGCCAGCAGCTTTCTCCCTAAGACTAGCACAGATACGCAGTATTTT.

Written as DNA, the CDR3 is TGTGCCAGCTCACAAGGACAGGGAGACTTAAATGAAAAACTGTTTTTT. Translated: CASSQGQGDLNEKLFF. The chain has TRBV18 and TRBJ1-4; 8 nucleotides match TRBD1. V trimming: 4 bases; J trimming: 5 bases; junction bases outside the gene matches: 9. This CDR3 has 16 amino acids. Per the germline V gene, CDR1 is KGHSH and CDR2 is LQKENI.